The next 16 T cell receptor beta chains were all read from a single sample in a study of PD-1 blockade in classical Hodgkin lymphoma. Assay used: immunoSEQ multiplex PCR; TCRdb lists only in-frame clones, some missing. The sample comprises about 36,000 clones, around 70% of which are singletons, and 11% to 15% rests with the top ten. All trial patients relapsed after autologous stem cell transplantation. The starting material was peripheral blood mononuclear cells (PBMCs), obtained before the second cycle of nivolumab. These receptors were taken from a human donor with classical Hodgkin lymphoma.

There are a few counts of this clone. CDR3 amino acids: CASSYDLRAGSIGYTF. The CDR3 DNA is TGTGCCAGCAGTTACGACCTCCGTGCAGGGAGTATTGGCTACACCTTC. This chain links TRBV6-6 with TRBJ1-2, with D maybe TRBD1 (5 bases). CDR3 length: 16 amino acids. The germline V and J ends were trimmed by 2 bases and 7 bases, with 20 bases remaining between them. CDR1 is MNHNY and CDR2 is SVGAGI in the germline V gene (reference sequence).

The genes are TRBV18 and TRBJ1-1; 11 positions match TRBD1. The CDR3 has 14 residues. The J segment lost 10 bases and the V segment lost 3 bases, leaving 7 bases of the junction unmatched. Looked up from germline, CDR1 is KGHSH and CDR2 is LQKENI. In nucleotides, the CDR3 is TGTGCCAGCTCACCGGACAGGGGGCTTGATGGAGCTTTCTTT. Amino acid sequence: CASSPDRGLDGAFF.

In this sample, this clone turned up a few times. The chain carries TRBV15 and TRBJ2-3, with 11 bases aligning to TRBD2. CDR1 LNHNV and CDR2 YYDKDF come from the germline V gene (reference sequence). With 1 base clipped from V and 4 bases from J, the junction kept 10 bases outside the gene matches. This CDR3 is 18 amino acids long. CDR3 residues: CATSRGPSRSGRADTQYF. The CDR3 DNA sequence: TGTGCCACCAGCAGAGGTCCAAGTCGTAGCGGGAGGGCAGATACGCAGTATTTT.

CDR3 sequence reads: CASSQDRPGAYEQYF. The CDR3 DNA reads TGCGCCAGCAGCCAAGATCGCCCAGGTGCCTACGAGCAGTACTTC. The rearrangement links TRBV4-3 to TRBJ2-5; no clear D gene. The closer fit of TRBJ2-7 to the DNA end suggests the J call may be wrong. The V gene's germline CDR1 is LGHNA and CDR2 YSLEER. This CDR3 contains 15 residues.

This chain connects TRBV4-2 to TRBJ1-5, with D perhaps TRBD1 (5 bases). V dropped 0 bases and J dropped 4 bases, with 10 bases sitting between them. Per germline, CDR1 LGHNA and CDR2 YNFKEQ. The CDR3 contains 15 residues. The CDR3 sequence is CASSQDLRVNQPQHF. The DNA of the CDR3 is TGTGCCAGCAGCCAAGATCTCAGGGTAAATCAGCCCCAGCATTTT.

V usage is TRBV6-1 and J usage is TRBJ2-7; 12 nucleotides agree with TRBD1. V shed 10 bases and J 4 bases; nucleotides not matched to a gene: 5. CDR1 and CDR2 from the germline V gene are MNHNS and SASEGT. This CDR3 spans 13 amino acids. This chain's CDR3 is CANPGQGAYEQYF. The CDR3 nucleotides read TGTGCCAACCCGGGACAGGGGGCATACGAGCAGTACTTC.

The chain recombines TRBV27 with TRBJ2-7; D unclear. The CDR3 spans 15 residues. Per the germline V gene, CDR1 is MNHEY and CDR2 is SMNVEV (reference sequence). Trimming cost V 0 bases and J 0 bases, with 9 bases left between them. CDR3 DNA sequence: TGTGCCAGCAGTTTATCCTCGTCCAGCTCCTACGAGCAGTACTTC. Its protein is CASSLSSSSSYEQYF.

CDR3 amino acids: CASSLGLSVYEQYF. The CDR3 DNA follows: TGTGCCAGCAGCTTGGGACTTAGCGTTTACGAGCAGTACTTC. The chain employs TRBV11-2 and TRBJ2-7, with a possible D match to TRBD2 (6 bases). V was pared by 3 bases and J by 4 bases, with 13 bases between. This CDR3 has 14 amino acids. The germline gives CDR1 SGHAT, CDR2 FQNNGV.

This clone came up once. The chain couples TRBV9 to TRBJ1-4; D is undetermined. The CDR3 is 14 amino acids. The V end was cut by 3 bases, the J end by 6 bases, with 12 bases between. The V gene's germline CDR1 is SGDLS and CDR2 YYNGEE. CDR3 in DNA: TGTGCCAGCAGCGCCCGGACGGCAGATGAAAAACTGTTTTTT. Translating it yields CASSARTADEKLFF.

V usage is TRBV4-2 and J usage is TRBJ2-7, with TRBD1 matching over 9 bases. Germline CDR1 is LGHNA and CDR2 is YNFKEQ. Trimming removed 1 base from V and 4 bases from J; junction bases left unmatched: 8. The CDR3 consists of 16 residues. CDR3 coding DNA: TGTGCCAGCAGCCAAGGTTGGGAACAGGGGGCTTACGAGCAGTACTTC. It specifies CASSQGWEQGAYEQYF.

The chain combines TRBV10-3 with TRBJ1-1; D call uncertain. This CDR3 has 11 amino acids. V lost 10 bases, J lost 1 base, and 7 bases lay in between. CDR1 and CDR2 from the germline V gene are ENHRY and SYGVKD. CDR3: CATAGNTEAFF. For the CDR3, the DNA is TGTGCCACGGCTGGGAACACTGAAGCTTTCTTT.

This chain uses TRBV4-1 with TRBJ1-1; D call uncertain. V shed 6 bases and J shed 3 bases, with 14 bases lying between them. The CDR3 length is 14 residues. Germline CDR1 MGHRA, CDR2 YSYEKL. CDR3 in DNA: TGCGCCAGCAGAGGCCCCTTAAGGGACACTGAAGCTTTCTTT. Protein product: CASRGPLRDTEAFF.

The DNA for the CDR3 is TGTGCCAGCAGTGAATATGGCGGGGGGCTTACCGGGGAGCTGTTTTTT. Amino acids: CASSEYGGGLTGELFF. This chain uses TRBV2 with TRBJ2-2, with 8 bases lining up with TRBD2. The trim removed 2 bases at V and 5 bases at J, leaving 7 bases unmatched. Per the germline V gene, CDR1 is SNHLY and CDR2 is FYNNEI. CDR3 length: 16 residues.

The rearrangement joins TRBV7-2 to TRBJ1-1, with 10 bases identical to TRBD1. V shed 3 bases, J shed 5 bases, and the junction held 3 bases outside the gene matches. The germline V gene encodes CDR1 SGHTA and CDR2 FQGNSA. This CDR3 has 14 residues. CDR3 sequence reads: CASSFRDRGTEAFF. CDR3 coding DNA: TGTGCCAGCAGCTTCCGGGACAGGGGAACTGAAGCTTTCTTT.

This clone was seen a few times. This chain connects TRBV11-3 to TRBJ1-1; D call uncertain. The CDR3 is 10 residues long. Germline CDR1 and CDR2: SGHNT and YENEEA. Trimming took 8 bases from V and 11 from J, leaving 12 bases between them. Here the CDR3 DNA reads TGTGCCAGCGGATACCCCCGGGCTTTCTTT. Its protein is CASGYPRAFF.

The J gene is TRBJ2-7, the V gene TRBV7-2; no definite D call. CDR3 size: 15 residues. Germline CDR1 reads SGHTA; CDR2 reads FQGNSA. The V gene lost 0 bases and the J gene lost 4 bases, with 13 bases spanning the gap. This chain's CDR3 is CASSLAIELIYEQYF. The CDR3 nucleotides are TGTGCCAGCAGCTTAGCCATAGAGCTGATTTACGAGCAGTACTTC.